Many counts were recorded for the clone carrying this T cell receptor (beta chain). This specimen belongs to a study of Ad26.COV2.S vaccination and SARS-CoV-2 variants. Treatment here: roughly 18 received Ad26.COV2.S at low or high dose, single or two shots; a few received placebo; per-sample allocation not given. It was on day 63 after the first vaccine or placebo injection that samples were taken. Data came from immunoSEQ multiplex PCR; TCRdb stores just in-frame clones and leaves some out. The sample includes 300,000 to 400,000 clones, around 89% of them seen just once. Source: peripheral blood, taken in a trial of Ad26.COV2.S vaccine versus placebo. The TCR was taken from a person aged 18-60 years who received the Ad26.COV2.S COVID-19 vaccine or a placebo.

The CDR3 DNA follows: TGTGCCAGCAGCCCCCTAACAGGGAACTCTGGAAACACCATATATTTT. It translates to CASSPLTGNSGNTIYF. V is TRBV7-6 and J is TRBJ1-3, with D possibly being TRBD1 (6 bases). Deletions cut 5 bases from V and 0 bases from J, with 14 bases between. There are 16 residues in the CDR3. Germline V lookup: CDR1 SGHVS, CDR2 FNYEAQ. Variable domain in full (rest from reference TRBV7-6 and TRBJ1-3): GAGVSQSPRYKVTKRGQDVALRCDPISGHVSLYWYRQALGQGPEFLTYFNYEAQQDKSGLPNDRFSAERPEGSISTLTIQRTEQRDSAMYRCASSPLTGNSGNTIYFGEGSWLTVV.